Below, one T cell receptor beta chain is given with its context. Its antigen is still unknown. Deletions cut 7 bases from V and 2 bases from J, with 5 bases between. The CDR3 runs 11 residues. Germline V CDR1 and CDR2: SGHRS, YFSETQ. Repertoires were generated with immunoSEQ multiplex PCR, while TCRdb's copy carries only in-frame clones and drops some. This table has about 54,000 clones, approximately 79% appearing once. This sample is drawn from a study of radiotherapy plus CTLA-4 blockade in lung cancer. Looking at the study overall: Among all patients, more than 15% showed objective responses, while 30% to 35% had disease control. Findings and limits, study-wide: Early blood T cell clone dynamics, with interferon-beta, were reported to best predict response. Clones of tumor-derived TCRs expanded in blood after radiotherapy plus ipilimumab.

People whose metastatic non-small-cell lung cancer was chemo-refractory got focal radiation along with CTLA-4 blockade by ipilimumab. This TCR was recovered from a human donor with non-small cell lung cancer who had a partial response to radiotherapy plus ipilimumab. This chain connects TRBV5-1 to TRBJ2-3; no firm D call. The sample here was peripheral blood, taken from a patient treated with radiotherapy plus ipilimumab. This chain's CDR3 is CASSLTDTQYF. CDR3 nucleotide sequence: TGCGCCAGCTCACTCACAGATACGCAGTATTTT. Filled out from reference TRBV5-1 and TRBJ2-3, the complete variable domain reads KAGVTQTPRYLIKTRGQQVTLSCSPISGHRSVSWYQQTPGQGLQFLFEYFSETQRNKGNFPGRFSGRQFSNSRSEMNVSTLELGDSALYLCASSLTDTQYFGPGTRLTVL.